These 18 T cell receptor beta chains were sequenced from one sample in a study of blood T cell repertoires in COVID-19. The protocol was immunoSEQ multiplex PCR, while the TCRdb copy is restricted to in-frame clones and leaves out a portion. The sample holds around 160,000 clones; 85% are singletons and the top ten take roughly 3%. Sequenced sample: peripheral blood. The origin of the receptors is a middle-aged woman with active or convalescent COVID-19.

This clone turned up a few times. The rearrangement links TRBV7-2 to TRBJ1-1, with 8 positions matching TRBD1. This CDR3 region has 15 residues. The J segment lost 5 bases and the V segment lost 3 bases, leaving 8 bases of the junction unmatched. In germline, CDR1 is SGHTA, CDR2 FQGNSA. The CDR3 spells CASSFSFQGATEAFF. The CDR3 DNA follows: TGTGCCAGCAGCTTCAGCTTTCAGGGGGCGACTGAAGCTTTCTTT.

This clone has more than one count but fewer than ten. V gene TRBV2 combines with J gene TRBJ1-1, with D unclear. Germline assignment: CDR1 SNHLY and CDR2 FYNNEI. There are 11 residues in the CDR3. Trimming shortened V by 7 bases and J by 7 bases, and 10 bases separated the two germline ends. CDR3 DNA sequence: TGTGCCAGCAATCTATATAATGAAGCTTTCTTT. Residues: CASNLYNEAFF. Full variable domain (missing parts from reference TRBV2 and TRBJ1-1): EPEVTQTPSHQVTQMGQEVILRCVPISNHLYFYWYRQILGQKVEFLVSFYNNEISEKSEIFDDQFSVERPDGSNFTLKIRSTKLEDSAMYFCASNLYNEAFFGQGTRLTVV.

This clone was observed a single time. The V call is TRBV30, the J call TRBJ2-7, with 7 bases fitting TRBD2. The trim removed 0 bases at V and 0 bases at J, leaving 5 bases unmatched. CDR1 is GTSNPN, CDR2 SVGIG, per germline (reference sequence). This CDR3 has 15 residues. CDR3 coding DNA: TGTGCCTGGAGTGTAACTAGCGCTCCCTCCTACGAGCAGTACTTC. The encoded protein is CAWSVTSAPSYEQYF.

The CDR3 is CASSQDLGQPQHF. CDR3 sequence (DNA): TGTGCCAGCAGCCAAGATCTAGGTCAGCCCCAGCATTTT. V usage is TRBV14 and J usage is TRBJ1-5, with unresolved D. CDR3 length: 13 residues. V was shortened by 0 bases and J by 6 bases, with 6 bases between the two germline ends. Germline assignment: CDR1 SGHDN and CDR2 FVKESK.

The chain carries TRBV4-1 and TRBJ2-2, with 8 positions matching TRBD1. V was clipped by 4 bases and J by 0 bases; unmatched bases: 7. Germline V gene lookup returns CDR1 MGHRA and CDR2 YSYEKL. The CDR3 totals 17 residues. The CDR3 region is CASSRLQQGANTGELFF. Here the CDR3 DNA reads TGCGCCAGCAGCCGCCTACAACAGGGGGCGAACACCGGGGAGCTGTTTTTT.

V usage is TRBV7-8 and J usage is TRBJ1-5; 8 nucleotides agree with TRBD1. The CDR3 is 16 amino acids. The V and J ends lost 1 base and 7 bases, in that order; junction bases with no gene match: 9. Per germline, CDR1 SGHVS and CDR2 FQNEAQ. CDR3 protein: CASSLEAGGAGQPQHF. The CDR3 DNA reads as TGTGCCAGCAGCTTAGAGGCAGGGGGCGCGGGACAGCCCCAGCATTTT.

The J gene is TRBJ2-7, the V gene TRBV3-1 (or the pseudogene TRBV3-2); TRBD2 might be the D (6 bases). The CDR3 runs to 14 residues. Trimming left V 1 base short and J 5 bases short, with 12 bases between. Germline CDR1 is LGHDT and CDR2 is YNNKEL (reference sequence). CDR3 nucleotides: TGTGCCAGCAGCCAAGCAAGACCGGGGGACGAGCAGTACTTC. It translates to CASSQARPGDEQYF.

CDR3 sequence reads: CASSQQPTDTYGYTF. In nucleotides, the CDR3 is TGCGCCAGCAGCCAACAGCCTACAGATACTTATGGCTACACCTTC. This rearrangement joins TRBV5-1 to TRBJ1-2; the D is unclear. Germline values: CDR1 SGHRS, CDR2 YFSETQ. The CDR3 runs to 15 residues. Trimming removed 4 bases from V and 5 bases from J, with 18 bases in between.

This clone is a singleton in its sample. This chain uses TRBV27 with TRBJ2-7; weak D call: TRBD2 (5 bases). Per the germline V gene, CDR1 is MNHEY and CDR2 is SMNVEV (reference sequence). This CDR3 has 13 residues. Trimming stripped 8 bases from V and 3 bases from J, with 14 bases between. CDR3 DNA: TGTGCCAGCCGCCCCCAGCGGTACTACGAGCAGTACTTC. Residues: CASRPQRYYEQYF.

V gene TRBV3-1 (or the pseudogene TRBV3-2) combines with J gene TRBJ2-1; no reliable D call. From germline, CDR1 is LGHDT and CDR2 YNNKEL (reference sequence). Trimming stripped 3 bases from V and 0 bases from J, with 9 bases between. The CDR3 covers 15 residues. Here the CDR3 DNA reads TGTGCCAGCAGCCACGCCCGGAGCTCCTACAATGAGCAGTTCTTC. As protein: CASSHARSSYNEQFF.

V and J are TRBV30 and TRBJ2-1; 10 bases align to TRBD2. CDR1 is GTSNPN, CDR2 SVGIG, per germline (reference sequence). Germline trimming cut 2 bases from V and 4 bases from J; bases unmatched to any gene: 2. The CDR3 loop spans 14 amino acids. The CDR3 DNA follows: TGTGCCTGGAGTTCGACTAGCGGGTACAATGAGCAGTTCTTC. Translation: CAWSSTSGYNEQFF.

V is TRBV11-2 and J is TRBJ1-6; D gene uncertain. CDR3 length: 13 amino acids. V lost 6 bases, J lost 7 bases, and 10 bases lay in between. Germline values: CDR1 SGHAT, CDR2 FQNNGV. The CDR3: CASRLTVNSPLHF. CDR3 bases: TGTGCCAGCAGGTTAACAGTAAATTCACCCCTCCACTTT.

The chain combines TRBV7-2 with TRBJ1-1; the match to TRBD1 covers 7 bases. Germline loops: CDR1 SGHTA, CDR2 FQGNSA. V lost 6 bases and J lost 4; bases outside the gene matches: 11. This CDR3 has 15 amino acids. CDR3 region: CASRIERGLGTEAFF. As DNA, the CDR3 is TGTGCCAGCAGAATAGAGAGGGGGCTAGGCACTGAAGCTTTCTTT.

V and J are TRBV18 and TRBJ1-1, with TRBD1 matching 9 bases. Germline V gene lookup returns CDR1 KGHSH and CDR2 LQKENI. V dropped 1 base and J dropped 1; count of bases not matched to a gene: 10. CDR3 length: 18 residues. CDR3 loop: CASSPQGTGSLGNTEAFF. CDR3 bases: TGTGCCAGCTCACCACAGGGGACAGGGAGCTTGGGGAACACTGAAGCTTTCTTT.

The chain joins TRBV12-1 to TRBJ1-1. TRBV12-1 is a recognized pseudogene. The CDR3 extends over 14 amino acids. CDR3 sequence: CARTKEGYDTEAFF. DNA of the CDR3: TGTGCCAGAACAAAGGAGGGGTACGACACTGAAGCTTTCTTT.

The rearrangement joins TRBV30 to TRBJ2-2; D may be TRBD2 (5 bases). V lost 8 bases, J lost 6 bases, and 16 bases lay in between. The CDR3 covers 13 residues. Germline V gives CDR1 GTSNPN, CDR2 SVGIG (reference sequence). CDR3 sequence (DNA): TGTGCCACCTTATTTCGGCGGGCCGGGGAGCTGTTTTTT. Translation gives CATLFRRAGELFF.

The chain employs TRBV3-1 (or the pseudogene TRBV3-2) and TRBJ2-7; 10 bases agree with TRBD2. Germline CDR1 LGHDT, CDR2 YNNKEL (reference sequence). The CDR3 sequence is 19 residues long. The junction had 15 bases not matched to a gene; V was cut back by 4 bases and J by 0 bases. CDR3 sequence reads: CASSLKDPGLAFDSYEQYF. CDR3 DNA sequence: TGTGCCAGCAGCCTTAAGGACCCGGGACTAGCGTTCGACTCCTACGAGCAGTACTTC.

The gene calls are TRBV28 and TRBJ2-7; 7 nucleotides align to TRBD2. This CDR3 contains 15 residues. From germline, CDR1 is MDHEN and CDR2 SYDVKM. Losses at the gene ends were 3 bases for V and 6 bases for J; bases not matched to a gene: 11. This CDR3 reads CASSFIRVGGGEQYF. Here the CDR3 DNA reads TGTGCCAGCAGTTTCATCAGGGTGGGGGGGGGCGAGCAGTACTTC. The complete variable domain, with remaining parts taken from reference TRBV28 and TRBJ2-7, reads DVKVTQSSRYLVKRTGEKVFLECVQDMDHENMFWYRQDPGLGLRLIYFSYDVKMKEKGDIPEGYSVSREKKERFSLILESASTNQTSMYLCASSFIRVGGGEQYFGPGTRLTVT.